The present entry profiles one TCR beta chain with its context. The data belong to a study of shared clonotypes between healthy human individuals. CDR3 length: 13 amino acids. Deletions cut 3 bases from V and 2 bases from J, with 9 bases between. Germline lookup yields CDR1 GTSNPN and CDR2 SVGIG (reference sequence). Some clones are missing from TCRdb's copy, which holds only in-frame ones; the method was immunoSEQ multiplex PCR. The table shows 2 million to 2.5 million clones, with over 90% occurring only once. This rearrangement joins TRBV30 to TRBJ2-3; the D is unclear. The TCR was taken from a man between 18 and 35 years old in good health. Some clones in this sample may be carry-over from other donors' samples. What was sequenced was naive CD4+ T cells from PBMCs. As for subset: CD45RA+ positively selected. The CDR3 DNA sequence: TGTGCCTGGAGGTCCAGGAACACAGATACGCAGTATTTT. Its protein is CAWRSRNTDTQYF.